Listed here are 3 T cell receptor beta chains from one sample, sequenced in a study of blood T cell repertoires in COVID-19. Clones were sequenced by immunoSEQ multiplex PCR, and TCRdb holds only the in-frame ones, with some missing. This table holds some 250,000 clones, around 86% found once. Sequencing was done on a sample of peripheral blood. These TCRs come from a man in his thirties or forties who had recovered from COVID-19.

V usage is TRBV7-9 and J usage is TRBJ2-7; 8 bases align to TRBD2. Germline trimming cut 7 bases from V and 2 bases from J; bases unmatched to any gene: 7. CDR1 is SEHNR, CDR2 FQNEAQ, per germline (reference sequence). This CDR3 spans 14 amino acids. CDR3 nucleotides: TGTGCCAGCACCAAGGAGGGACTAGCCTACGAGCAGTACTTC. This codes for CASTKEGLAYEQYF.

The chain has TRBV4-3 and TRBJ1-6; possibly TRBD1 for D (5 bases). Germline CDR1 is LGHNA and CDR2 is YSLEER. This CDR3 spans 16 amino acids. V was pared by 1 base and J by 6 bases, with 13 bases between. CDR3 sequence: CASSQVGRAGNSPLHF. CDR3 bases: TGCGCCAGCAGCCAAGTGGGCAGGGCTGGTAATTCACCCCTCCACTTT.

The chain recombines TRBV7-9 with TRBJ1-1, with unresolved D. CDR3 length: 14 residues. Trimming took 5 bases from V and 4 from J, leaving 14 bases between them. Germline assignment: CDR1 SEHNR and CDR2 FQNEAQ (reference sequence). CDR3 residues: CASSLWARSTEAFF. DNA of the CDR3: TGTGCCAGCAGCCTGTGGGCTCGAAGCACTGAAGCTTTCTTT.